This TCR beta chain was profiled in a study of T cell responses to AZD1222 COVID-19 vaccine. Study results and limitations: Repertoires were obtained solely post-peak T cell response. Most donors were white British and more were female, and clonal diversity was possibly underestimated.

Notes on this clone: No antigen is known for it.

Sequenced by immunoSEQ multiplex PCR; TCRdb stores in-frame clones only, minus some. The sample lists about 69,000 clones, around four fifths occurring once. This TCR was recovered from an adult who received the AZD1222 COVID-19 vaccine. The sample in question was peripheral blood, obtained 28 days after the second AZD1222 dose.

The CDR3 loop reads CASRTGENGYTF. CDR3 DNA: TGCGCCAGCAGGACAGGGGAGAATGGCTACACCTTC. The chain employs TRBV5-1 and TRBJ1-2, with 8 nucleotides matching TRBD1. The V and J ends lost 5 bases and 6 bases, in that order; junction bases with no gene match: 3. Germline CDR1 reads SGHRS; CDR2 reads YFSETQ. The CDR3 length is 12 residues.